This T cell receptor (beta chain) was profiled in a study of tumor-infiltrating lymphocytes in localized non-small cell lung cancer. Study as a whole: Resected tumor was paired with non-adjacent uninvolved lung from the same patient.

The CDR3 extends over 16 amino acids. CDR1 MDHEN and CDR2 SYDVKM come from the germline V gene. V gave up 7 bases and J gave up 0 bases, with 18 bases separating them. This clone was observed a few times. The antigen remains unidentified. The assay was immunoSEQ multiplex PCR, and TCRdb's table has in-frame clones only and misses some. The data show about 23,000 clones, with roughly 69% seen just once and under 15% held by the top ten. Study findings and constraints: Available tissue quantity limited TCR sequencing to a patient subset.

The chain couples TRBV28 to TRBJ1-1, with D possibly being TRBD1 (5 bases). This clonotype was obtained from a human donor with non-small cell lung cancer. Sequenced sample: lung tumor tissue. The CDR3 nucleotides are TGTGCCAGCACCTCGTGGGAGGGGATCATGAACACTGAAGCTTTCTTT. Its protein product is CASTSWEGIMNTEAFF.